The rows below give T cell receptor beta chains drawn from one sample of a study of OX40 agonist ivuxolimab in advanced cancers. The assay was immunoSEQ multiplex PCR, and TCRdb's table has in-frame clones only and misses some. Among tens of thousands of clones listed, about 88% were seen once. Sequences were derived from CD4+ or CD8+ T cells sorted from blood, sampled in a trial of the OX40 agonist ivuxolimab. These TCRs come from an adult with an advanced solid tumor such as melanoma, head and neck, liver or kidney cancer. The CDR3 runs from the conserved cysteine through the conserved F or W. A D gene is named only where the DNA matches it firmly. Clone size is stated in some rows and not others, as once, few, many or a class when expanded.

j_call | clone_size | d_call | v_call | cdr3_aa | cdr3_nt
TRBJ2-1 | . | TRBD2 | TRBV19 | CASNLQTSGEDNEQFF | TGTGCCAGTAACCTACAGACTAGCGGGGAAGACAATGAGCAGTTCTTC
TRBJ1-4 | once | . | TRBV2 | CASSGTSKNEKLFF | TGTGCCAGCAGTGGGACCTCAAAGAATGAAAAACTGTTTTTT
TRBJ2-3 | . | TRBD1 | TRBV6-5 | CASRRTGGEDTQYF | TGTGCCAGCAGACGGACAGGGGGCGAAGATACGCAGTATTTT
TRBJ2-3 | . | . | TRBV7-2 | CASSPEPTDTQYF | TGTGCCAGCAGCCCCGAACCCACAGATACGCAGTATTTT
TRBJ1-1 | . | . | TRBV27 | CASSLSTNTEAFF | TGTGCCAGCAGTTTATCCACAAACACTGAAGCTTTCTTT
TRBJ1-2 | . | TRBD1 | TRBV29-1 | CSVEGTGRRGYTF | TGCAGCGTTGAAGGGACAGGGCGAAGGGGCTACACCTTC
TRBJ1-2 | . | . | TRBV7-9 | CASSLTTGENGYTF | TGTGCCAGCAGCTTAACCACGGGGGAGAATGGCTACACCTTC
TRBJ1-1 | few | . | TRBV18 | CASSPGGGNEAFF | TGTGCCAGCTCACCCGGGGGTGGAAATGAAGCTTTCTTT
TRBJ2-3 | . | TRBD2 | TRBV7-9 | CASSSPLAGGQDTQYF | TGTGCCAGCAGCTCCCCACTAGCGGGGGGGCAAGATACGCAGTATTTT
TRBJ2-3 | once | . | TRBV10-3 | CAISDESSNLPYTQYF | TGTGCCATCAGTGACGAATCAAGTAACCTACCTTATACGCAGTATTTT
TRBJ2-5 | . | TRBD1 | TRBV5-1 | CASSVGTGGETQYF | TGCGCCAGCAGCGTCGGGACAGGGGGAGAGACCCAGTACTTC
TRBJ2-7 | . | . | TRBV11-2 | CASSLDLTFGGSYEQYF | TGTGCCAGCAGCTTAGACCTAACCTTTGGGGGATCCTACGAGCAGTACTTC
TRBJ2-1 | . | . | TRBV4-1 | CASSQGFELNNEQFF | TGCGCCAGCAGCCAAGGTTTTGAACTGAACAATGAGCAGTTCTTC